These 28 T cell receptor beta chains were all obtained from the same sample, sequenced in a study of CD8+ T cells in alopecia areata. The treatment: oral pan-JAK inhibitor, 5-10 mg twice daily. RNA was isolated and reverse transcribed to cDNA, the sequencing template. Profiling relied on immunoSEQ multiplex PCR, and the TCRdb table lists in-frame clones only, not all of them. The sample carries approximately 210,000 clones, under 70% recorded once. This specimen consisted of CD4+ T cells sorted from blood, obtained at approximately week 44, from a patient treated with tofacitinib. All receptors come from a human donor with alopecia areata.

The CDR3 is CASSAMGQGYEQYF. CDR3 bases: TGTGCCAGCAGCGCGATGGGACAGGGTTACGAGCAGTACTTC. The J gene is TRBJ2-7, the V gene TRBV11-2, with TRBD1 matching 9 bases. V trimming: 5 bases; J trimming: 4 bases; junction bases outside the gene matches: 6. Germline values: CDR1 SGHAT, CDR2 FQNNGV. The CDR3 sequence is 14 residues long.

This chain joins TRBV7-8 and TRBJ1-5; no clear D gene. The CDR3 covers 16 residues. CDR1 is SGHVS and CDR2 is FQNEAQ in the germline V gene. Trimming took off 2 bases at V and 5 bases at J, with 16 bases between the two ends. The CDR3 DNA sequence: TGTGCCAGCAGCTTATCAAGCGGTGGGGTTGATCAGCCCCAGCATTTT. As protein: CASSLSSGGVDQPQHF.

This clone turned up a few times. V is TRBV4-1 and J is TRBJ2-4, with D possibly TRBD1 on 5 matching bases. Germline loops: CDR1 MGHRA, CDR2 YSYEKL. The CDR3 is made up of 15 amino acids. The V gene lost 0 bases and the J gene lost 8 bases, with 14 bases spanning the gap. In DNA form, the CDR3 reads TGCGCCAGCAGCCAAGATGGGGCGCCGGGTGACATTCAGTACTTC. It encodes CASSQDGAPGDIQYF.

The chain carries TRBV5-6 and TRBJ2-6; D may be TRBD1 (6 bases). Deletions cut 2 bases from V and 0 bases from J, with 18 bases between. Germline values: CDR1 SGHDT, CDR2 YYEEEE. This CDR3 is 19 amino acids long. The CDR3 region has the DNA TGTGCCAGCAGCTTCGGTATGCAGGGGTCTTACTCTGGGGCCAACGTCCTGACTTTC. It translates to CASSFGMQGSYSGANVLTF.

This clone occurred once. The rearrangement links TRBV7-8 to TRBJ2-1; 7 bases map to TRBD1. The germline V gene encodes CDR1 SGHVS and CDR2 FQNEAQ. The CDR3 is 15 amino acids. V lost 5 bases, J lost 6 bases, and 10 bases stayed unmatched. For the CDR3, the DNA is TGTGCCAGCAGCGAGCACAGGGGAGTCGGCAATGAGCAGTTCTTC. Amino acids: CASSEHRGVGNEQFF.

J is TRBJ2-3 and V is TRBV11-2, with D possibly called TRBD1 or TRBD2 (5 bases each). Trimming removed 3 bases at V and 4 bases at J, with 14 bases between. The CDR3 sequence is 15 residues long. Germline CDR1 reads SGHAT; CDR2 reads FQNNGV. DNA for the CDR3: TGTGCCAGCAGCTTTGGGACCGGCGTAGCAGATACGCAGTATTTT. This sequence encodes CASSFGTGVADTQYF.

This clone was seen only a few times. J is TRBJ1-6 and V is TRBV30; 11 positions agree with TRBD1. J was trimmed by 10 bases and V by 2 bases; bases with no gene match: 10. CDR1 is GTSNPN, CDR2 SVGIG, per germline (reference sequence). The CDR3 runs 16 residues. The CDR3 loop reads CAWSPSPDRGQSPLHF. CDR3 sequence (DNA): TGTGCCTGGAGTCCCTCACCGGACAGGGGGCAATCACCCCTCCACTTT.

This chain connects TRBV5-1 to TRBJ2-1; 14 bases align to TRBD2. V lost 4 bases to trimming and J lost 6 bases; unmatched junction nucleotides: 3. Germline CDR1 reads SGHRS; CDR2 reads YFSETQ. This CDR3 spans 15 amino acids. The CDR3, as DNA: TGCGCCAGCAGCCACGGGACTAGCGGGGGCAATGAGCAGTTCTTC. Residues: CASSHGTSGGNEQFF.

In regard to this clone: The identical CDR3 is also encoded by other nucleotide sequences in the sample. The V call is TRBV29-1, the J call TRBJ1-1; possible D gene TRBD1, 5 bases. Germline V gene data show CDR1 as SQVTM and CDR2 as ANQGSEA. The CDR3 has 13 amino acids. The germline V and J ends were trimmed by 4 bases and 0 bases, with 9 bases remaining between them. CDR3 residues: CSVGPGLNTEAFF. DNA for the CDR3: TGCAGCGTTGGCCCAGGGTTGAACACTGAAGCTTTCTTT.

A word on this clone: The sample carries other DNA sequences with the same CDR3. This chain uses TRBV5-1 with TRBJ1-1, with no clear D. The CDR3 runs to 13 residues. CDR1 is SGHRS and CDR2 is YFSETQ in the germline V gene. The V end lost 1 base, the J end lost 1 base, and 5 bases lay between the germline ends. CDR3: CASSLKGNTEAFF. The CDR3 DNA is TGCGCCAGCAGCTTGAAAGGGAACACTGAAGCTTTCTTT.

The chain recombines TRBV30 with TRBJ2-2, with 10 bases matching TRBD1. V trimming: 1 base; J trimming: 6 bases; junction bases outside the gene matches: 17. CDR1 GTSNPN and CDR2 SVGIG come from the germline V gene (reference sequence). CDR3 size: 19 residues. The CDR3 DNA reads TGTGCCTGGAGTGCGGACAGGACAGGGGGACTAGATGGTTCCGGGGAGCTGTTTTTT. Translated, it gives CAWSADRTGGLDGSGELFF. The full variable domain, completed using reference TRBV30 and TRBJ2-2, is SQTIHQWPATLVQPVGSPLSLECTVEGTSNPNLYWYRQAAGRGLQLLFYSVGIGQISSEVPQNLSASRPQDRQFILSSKKLLLSDSGFYLCAWSADRTGGLDGSGELFFGEGSRLTVL.

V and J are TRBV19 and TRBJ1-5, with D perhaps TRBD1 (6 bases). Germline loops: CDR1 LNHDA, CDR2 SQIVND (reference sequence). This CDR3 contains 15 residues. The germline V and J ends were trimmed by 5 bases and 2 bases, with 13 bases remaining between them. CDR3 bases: TGTGCCAGTAGTGAAGGACAGCTCGGCAATCAGCCCCAGCATTTT. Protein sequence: CASSEGQLGNQPQHF.

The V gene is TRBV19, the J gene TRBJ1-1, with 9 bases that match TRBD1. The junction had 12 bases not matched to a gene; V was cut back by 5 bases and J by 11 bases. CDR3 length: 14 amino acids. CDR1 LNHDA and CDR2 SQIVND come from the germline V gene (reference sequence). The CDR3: CASSGQGSIRDAFF. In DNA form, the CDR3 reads TGTGCCAGTAGTGGACAGGGGTCGATCCGGGATGCTTTCTTT.

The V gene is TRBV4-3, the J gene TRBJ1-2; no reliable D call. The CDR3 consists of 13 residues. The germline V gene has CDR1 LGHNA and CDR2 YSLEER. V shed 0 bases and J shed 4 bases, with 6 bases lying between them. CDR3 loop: CASSQEEGYGYTF. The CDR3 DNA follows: TGCGCCAGCAGCCAAGAGGAAGGCTATGGCTACACCTTC.

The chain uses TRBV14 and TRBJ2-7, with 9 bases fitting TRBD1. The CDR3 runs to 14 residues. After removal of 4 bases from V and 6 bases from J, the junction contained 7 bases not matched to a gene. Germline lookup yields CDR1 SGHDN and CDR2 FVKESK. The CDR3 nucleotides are TGTGCCAGCAGCCCACAGGGGGCGGGTCGCGAGCAGTACTTC. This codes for CASSPQGAGREQYF.

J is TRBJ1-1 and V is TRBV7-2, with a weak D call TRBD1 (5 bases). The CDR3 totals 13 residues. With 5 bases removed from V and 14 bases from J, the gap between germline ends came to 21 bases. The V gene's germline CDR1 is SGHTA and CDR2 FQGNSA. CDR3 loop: CASSRADGTTTFF. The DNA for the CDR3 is TGTGCCAGCAGCAGAGCAGATGGGACTACGACCTTCTTT.

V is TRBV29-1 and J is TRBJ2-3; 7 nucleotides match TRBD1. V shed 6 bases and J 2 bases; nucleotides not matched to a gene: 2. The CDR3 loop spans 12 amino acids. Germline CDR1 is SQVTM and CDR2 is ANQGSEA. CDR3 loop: CSVGQVTDTQYF. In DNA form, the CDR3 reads TGCAGCGTCGGACAGGTCACAGATACGCAGTATTTT.

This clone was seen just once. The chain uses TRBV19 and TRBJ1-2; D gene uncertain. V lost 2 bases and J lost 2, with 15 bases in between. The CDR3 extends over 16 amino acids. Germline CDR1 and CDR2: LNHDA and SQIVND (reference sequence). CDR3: CASSIIPQTENYGYTF. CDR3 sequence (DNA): TGTGCCAGTAGTATAATCCCTCAGACGGAGAACTATGGCTACACCTTC. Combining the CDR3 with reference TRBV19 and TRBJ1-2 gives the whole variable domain DGGITQSPKYLFRKEGQNVTLSCEQNLNHDAMYWYRQDPGQGLRLIYYSQIVNDFQKGDIAEGYSVSREKKESFPLTVTSAQKNPTAFYLCASSIIPQTENYGYTFGSGTRLTVV.

The CDR3 DNA is TGTGCCAGCAGCGTTCCGGGACCCGGGATGACGGGCGGGGAGCTGTTTTTT. Encoded protein: CASSVPGPGMTGGELFF. The V gene is TRBV9, the J gene TRBJ2-2; perhaps D is TRBD1 or TRBD2 (5 bases each). The CDR3 totals 17 residues. Germline V gene lookup returns CDR1 SGDLS and CDR2 YYNGEE. Trimming shortened V by 2 bases and J by 7 bases, and 21 bases separated the two germline ends.

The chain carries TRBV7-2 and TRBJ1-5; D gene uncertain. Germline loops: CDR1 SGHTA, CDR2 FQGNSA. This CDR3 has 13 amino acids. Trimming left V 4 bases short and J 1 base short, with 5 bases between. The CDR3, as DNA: TGTGCCAGCAGCTATGTAAGCAATCAGCCCCAGCATTTT. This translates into CASSYVSNQPQHF.

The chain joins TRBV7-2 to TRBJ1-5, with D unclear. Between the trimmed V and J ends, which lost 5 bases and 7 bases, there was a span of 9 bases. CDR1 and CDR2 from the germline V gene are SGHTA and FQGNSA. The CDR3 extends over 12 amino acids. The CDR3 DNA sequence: TGTGCCAGCAGCCAGGAGTGGCAGCCCCAGCATTTT. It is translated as CASSQEWQPQHF.

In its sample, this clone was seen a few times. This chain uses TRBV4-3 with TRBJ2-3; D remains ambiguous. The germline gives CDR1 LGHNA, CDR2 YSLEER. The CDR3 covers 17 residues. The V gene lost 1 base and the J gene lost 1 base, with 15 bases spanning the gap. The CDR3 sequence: CASSQVPDGFGTDTQYF. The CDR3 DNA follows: TGCGCCAGCAGCCAAGTTCCCGATGGGTTCGGCACAGATACGCAGTATTTT.

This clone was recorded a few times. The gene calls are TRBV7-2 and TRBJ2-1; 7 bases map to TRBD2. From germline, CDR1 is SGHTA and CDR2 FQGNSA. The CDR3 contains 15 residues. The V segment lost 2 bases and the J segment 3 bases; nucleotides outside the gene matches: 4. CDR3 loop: CASSLLAASYNEQFF. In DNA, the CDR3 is TGTGCCAGCAGCTTACTAGCGGCAAGCTACAATGAGCAGTTCTTC.

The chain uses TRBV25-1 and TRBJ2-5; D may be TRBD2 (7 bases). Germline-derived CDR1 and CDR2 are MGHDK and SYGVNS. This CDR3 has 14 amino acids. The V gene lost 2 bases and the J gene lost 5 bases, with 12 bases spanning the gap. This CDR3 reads CASSEVGGPETQYF. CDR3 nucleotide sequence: TGTGCCAGCAGTGAAGTGGGGGGGCCGGAGACCCAGTACTTC.

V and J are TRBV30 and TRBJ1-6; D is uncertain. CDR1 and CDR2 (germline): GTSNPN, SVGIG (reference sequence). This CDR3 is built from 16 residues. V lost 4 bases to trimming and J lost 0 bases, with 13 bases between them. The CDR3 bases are TGTGCCTGGACCCCCCGGCGGAGCTCCTATAATTCACCCCTCCACTTT. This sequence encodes CAWTPRRSSYNSPLHF.

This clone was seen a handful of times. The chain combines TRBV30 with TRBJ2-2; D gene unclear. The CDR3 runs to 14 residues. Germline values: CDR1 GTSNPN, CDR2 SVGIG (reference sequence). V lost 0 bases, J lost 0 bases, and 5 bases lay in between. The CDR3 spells CAWSVAANTGELFF. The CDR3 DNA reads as TGTGCCTGGAGTGTCGCCGCGAACACCGGGGAGCTGTTTTTT.

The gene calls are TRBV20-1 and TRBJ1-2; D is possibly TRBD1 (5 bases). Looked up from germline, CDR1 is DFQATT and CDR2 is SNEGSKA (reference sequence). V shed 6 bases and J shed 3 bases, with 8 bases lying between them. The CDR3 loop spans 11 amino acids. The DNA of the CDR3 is TGCAGTGCGGACATTTACTATGGCTACACCTTC. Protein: CSADIYYGYTF.

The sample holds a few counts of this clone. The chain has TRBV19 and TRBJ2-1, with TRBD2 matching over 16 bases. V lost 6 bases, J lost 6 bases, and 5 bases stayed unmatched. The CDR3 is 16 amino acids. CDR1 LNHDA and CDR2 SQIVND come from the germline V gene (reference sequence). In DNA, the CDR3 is TGTGCCAGTAGACCGGGGACTAGCGGGAGGGTCAATGAGCAGTTCTTC. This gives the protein CASRPGTSGRVNEQFF.